Below, 2 T cell receptor beta chains from the same sample are listed, as sequenced in a study of beta chain features in type 1 diabetes. Study-wide results and limits: There was a moderate but significant shortening of TCRB CDR3s in all four CD4+ subsets of Type 1 diabetes patients.

Their antigens remain unidentified. Expressed TCRB transcripts were sequenced because the entire RNA isolate underwent reverse transcription. Only in-frame clones appear in the TCRdb table, and some are missing; sequencing was by immunoSEQ multiplex PCR. Of 500,000 to 650,000 clones in the sample, 9.5% to 15% were seen once. Sequencing was done on a sample of naive CD4+ T cells from blood. Receptors originate from a man aged 25 to 40 with type 1 diabetes.

This clone has a handful of counts. This chain connects TRBV6-5 to TRBJ1-6; D might be TRBD1 (6 bases). Germline loops: CDR1 MNHEY, CDR2 SVGAGI. V was clipped by 6 bases and J by 8 bases, with 14 bases between them. The CDR3 has 14 residues. The CDR3: CASSYRVRDSPLHF. CDR3 DNA: TGTGCCAGCAGCTACAGGGTTAGGGATTCACCCCTCCACTTT.

About this clone itself: Mismatch with germline at one junction end may stem from a read error. This sample includes further DNA sequences coding for the same CDR3. The V call is TRBV11-1, the J call TRBJ2-3; the match to TRBD1 covers 8 bases. Per the germline V gene, CDR1 is SGHAT and CDR2 is FQDESV (reference sequence). This CDR3 region has 15 residues. For the CDR3, the DNA is TGTGCCAGCAGTTCCGACAGGGGCAGATTGGATACGCAGTATTTC. Protein product: CASSSDRGRLDTQYF.